What follows are 11 T cell receptor beta chains derived from one specimen sequenced in a study of early T cells in non-severe SARS-CoV-2 infection. TCRdb itself ran the 5' RACE reads through MiXCR, one entry per CDR3 protein. There are tens of thousands of distinct CDR3 sequences in the sample; 5% to 6.5% occur only once, and 7.6% lies in the top ten. Sequencing was done on a sample of whole blood. These receptors all come from an adult who was a healthcare worker with PCR-confirmed SARS-CoV-2 infection or an uninfected control (not recorded which).

This clonotype was seen more than once but under ten times. This rearrangement joins TRBV6-5 to TRBJ2-5; 7 bases fit TRBD2. From germline, CDR1 is MNHEY and CDR2 SVGAGI. J gave up 1 base and V 5 bases, and 1 base lay outside the gene matches. CDR3 length: 13 amino acids. CDR3 protein: CASSPGGQETQYF. CDR3 in DNA: TGTGCCAGCAGTCCGGGGGGCCAAGAGACCCAGTACTTC.

This clonotype has at least ten counts. J is TRBJ1-2 and V is TRBV12-3 or TRBV12-4; 9 bases fit TRBD1. Trimming took 6 bases from V and 7 from J; bases not matched to a gene: 6. This CDR3 comprises 13 residues. CDR3 sequence (DNA): TGTGCCAGCAGGCCTACAGGGGGCGCTGGCTACACCTTC. This encodes CASRPTGGAGYTF.

This clonotype was counted ten times or more. The chain recombines TRBV20-1 with TRBJ2-5; 11 nucleotides agree with TRBD2. Germline V CDR1 and CDR2: DFQATT, SNEGSKA (reference sequence). The length of the CDR3 is 13 residues. With V trimmed by 5 bases and J by 2 bases, 1 base remained unmatched. This CDR3 is CSARTSGQETQYF. CDR3 nucleotide sequence: TGCAGTGCTCGGACTAGCGGGCAAGAGACCCAGTACTTC.

This clonotype was picked up many times. The chain employs TRBV27 and TRBJ1-1, with D unresolved. CDR3 length: 14 residues. Trimming pared 0 bases from V and 2 bases from J, leaving 7 bases between. The germline V gene encodes CDR1 MNHEY and CDR2 SMNVEV (reference sequence). The CDR3 is CASSLSSANTEAFF. CDR3 sequence (DNA): TGTGCCAGCAGTTTATCGTCCGCCAACACTGAAGCTTTCTTT.

This clonotype showed up just a few times. The rearrangement links TRBV4-3 to TRBJ2-1; 8 bases are shared with TRBD2. This CDR3 has 16 amino acids. CDR1 is LGHNA and CDR2 is YSLEER in the germline V gene. The V gene end was trimmed by 4 bases and the J gene end by 8 bases; junction bases not matched to a gene: 13. CDR3 residues: CASSPFSPGGADEQFF. CDR3 in DNA: TGCGCCAGCAGCCCCTTTTCGCCGGGGGGGGCCGATGAGCAGTTCTTC.

In its sample, this clonotype was seen many times. The genes are TRBV5-1 and TRBJ2-7, with D perhaps matching TRBD1 (6 bases). The CDR3 has 13 residues. V was clipped by 4 bases and J by 11 bases, with 19 bases between them. Germline-derived CDR1 and CDR2 are SGHRS and YFSETQ. The CDR3 nucleotides are TGCGCCAGCAGCCTGCCCGGGACAACGAACGAGTACTTC. Protein sequence: CASSLPGTTNEYF.

The sample holds many counts of this clonotype. The chain links TRBV18 to TRBJ1-5; TRBD1 might be the D (6 bases). Germline loops: CDR1 KGHSH, CDR2 LQKENI. This CDR3 is built from 16 residues. Deletions cut 6 bases from V and 5 bases from J, with 20 bases between. CDR3 region: CASSPDSSRAHQPQHF. CDR3 nucleotide sequence: TGTGCCAGCTCCCCGGACAGTTCTCGGGCCCATCAGCCCCAGCATTTT.

This clonotype was picked up many times. The V gene is TRBV18, the J gene TRBJ2-3; 7 bases agree with TRBD2. There are 16 residues in the CDR3. V shed 2 bases and J 0 bases; nucleotides not matched to a gene: 5. Germline assignment: CDR1 KGHSH and CDR2 LQKENI. The CDR3 sequence is CASSPVASGSTDTQYF. CDR3 coding DNA: TGTGCCAGCTCACCAGTGGCTAGCGGAAGCACAGATACGCAGTATTTT.

J is TRBJ2-1 and V is TRBV27; D ambiguous. CDR3 length: 14 amino acids. V gave up 4 bases and J gave up 8 bases, with 15 bases separating them. The germline V gene has CDR1 MNHEY and CDR2 SMNVEV (reference sequence). CDR3 nucleotide sequence: TGTGCCAGCAGTTCACATATACCCTCCCATGAGCAGTTCTTC. Its protein is CASSSHIPSHEQFF.

This clonotype has a count of ten or more. The chain carries TRBV7-2 and TRBJ1-1; D ambiguous. Germline V gene lookup returns CDR1 SGHTA and CDR2 FQGNSA. V was cut by 4 bases and J by 1 base, with 10 bases left in between. The CDR3 runs 14 residues. CDR3 coding DNA: TGTGCCAGCAGCTCCGGATACGCGAACACTGAAGCTTTCTTT. Protein product: CASSSGYANTEAFF.

The chain links TRBV28 to TRBJ2-1, with D possibly being TRBD2 (6 bases). From germline, CDR1 is MDHEN and CDR2 SYDVKM. V lost 6 bases to trimming and J lost 0 bases, with 12 bases between them. The CDR3 loop spans 15 amino acids. The CDR3 region is CASSRDGSSYNEQFF. The CDR3 DNA reads TGTGCCAGCAGCCGGGACGGGAGCTCCTACAATGAGCAGTTCTTC.